The 23 T cell receptor beta chains in this list originate from one sample, sequenced in a study of blood T cell repertoires in COVID-19. TCRdb keeps only in-frame clones here, not all; method: immunoSEQ multiplex PCR. The sample lists around 240,000 clones, around 90% occurring once. Sequencing was performed on PBMCs or T cells enriched from blood (not recorded which). The source is a human donor in a cohort exposed to, infected with or recovered from COVID-19 (not recorded which). The donor label of this sample is uncertain.

The CDR3 DNA sequence: TGTGCCAGCAGCACCTGGGACTACGCCTACGAGCAGTACTTC. It is translated as CASSTWDYAYEQYF. This chain connects TRBV7-2 to TRBJ2-7, with 7 bases fitting TRBD2. Germline trimming cut 5 bases from V and 2 bases from J; bases unmatched to any gene: 6. The CDR3 loop spans 14 amino acids. Germline V CDR1 and CDR2: SGHTA, FQGNSA.

The chain links TRBV7-8 to TRBJ2-2, with TRBD2 identical over 11 bases. The CDR3 runs 18 residues. V shed 4 bases, J shed 4 bases, and the junction held 11 bases outside the gene matches. Per the germline V gene, CDR1 is SGHVS and CDR2 is FQNEAQ. The CDR3 sequence: CASSSPSSSGGITGELFF. The CDR3 DNA reads TGTGCCAGCAGCTCGCCATCCTCTAGCGGGGGGATCACCGGGGAGCTGTTTTTT.

The rearrangement joins TRBV27 to TRBJ2-1; D might be TRBD2 (6 bases). This CDR3 has 16 amino acids. V was shortened by 6 bases and J by 0 bases, with 15 bases between the two germline ends. Germline V gene lookup returns CDR1 MNHEY and CDR2 SMNVEV (reference sequence). CDR3 nucleotides: TGTGCCAGCAGGCTAGGACGGGGGAGCTCCTACAATGAGCAGTTCTTC. Translation: CASRLGRGSSYNEQFF.

The chain employs TRBV19 and TRBJ2-5; TRBD2 is a possible D gene (7 bases). V was shortened by 1 base and J by 5 bases, with 20 bases between the two germline ends. CDR3 length: 17 amino acids. Germline V CDR1 and CDR2: LNHDA, SQIVND (reference sequence). The CDR3 DNA reads TGTGCCAGTAGTATAGTGGGGGGGGCCGTGGCGGCGGAGACCCAGTACTTC. Its protein product is CASSIVGGAVAAETQYF.

V gene TRBV6-5 combines with J gene TRBJ1-1, with D tentatively TRBD1 (5 bases). Germline V gives CDR1 MNHEY, CDR2 SVGAGI. Trimming stripped 5 bases from V and 1 base from J, with 11 bases between. The CDR3 extends over 14 amino acids. CDR3 amino acids: CASSPGLWNTEAFF. The CDR3 DNA follows: TGTGCCAGCAGTCCAGGGTTGTGGAACACTGAAGCTTTCTTT.

This clone has more than one count but fewer than ten. The chain combines TRBV7-6 with TRBJ2-7; 7 bases are a match to TRBD1. This CDR3 comprises 15 residues. The germline V gene has CDR1 SGHVS and CDR2 FNYEAQ. J was trimmed by 4 bases and V by 2 bases; bases with no gene match: 8. As DNA, the CDR3 is TGTGCCAGCAGCTTATTCGCGACAGGGCCTTACGAGCAGTACTTC. Amino acid sequence: CASSLFATGPYEQYF.

The rearrangement joins TRBV7-6 to TRBJ2-6, with D possibly being TRBD1 (6 bases). The CDR3 runs 18 residues. Trimming pared 5 bases from V and 4 bases from J, leaving 21 bases between. The germline V gene has CDR1 SGHVS and CDR2 FNYEAQ. CDR3 coding DNA: TGTGCCAGCAGCGTTGTGCAGGGGCGAACGGAAGGGGCCAACGTCCTGACTTTC. It encodes CASSVVQGRTEGANVLTF.

The chain employs TRBV7-6 and TRBJ1-3; a possible D gene is TRBD1 (6 bases). Trimming cost V 5 bases and J 0 bases, with 14 bases left between them. The V gene's germline CDR1 is SGHVS and CDR2 FNYEAQ. CDR3 length: 16 residues. The CDR3 is CASSLGHDLSGNTIYF. The CDR3, as DNA: TGTGCCAGCAGCCTGGGACATGACCTCTCTGGAAACACCATATATTTT.

The chain combines TRBV2 with TRBJ2-3, with 8 bases lining up with TRBD2. Looked up from germline, CDR1 is SNHLY and CDR2 is FYNNEI. This CDR3 spans 16 amino acids. Losses at the gene ends were 7 bases for V and 2 bases for J; bases not matched to a gene: 11. The CDR3 reads CASKFRTSLSTDTQYF. Here the CDR3 DNA reads TGTGCCAGCAAGTTCCGGACTAGCCTATCCACAGATACGCAGTATTTT.

This sequence joins TRBV5-1 and TRBJ1-4; tentatively, D is TRBD1 (6 bases). CDR1 SGHRS and CDR2 YFSETQ come from the germline V gene. Trimming shortened V by 4 bases and J by 7 bases, and 14 bases separated the two germline ends. The CDR3 consists of 14 residues. The CDR3 reads CASSEGGGREKLFF. CDR3 nucleotide sequence: TGCGCCAGCAGCGAGGGAGGGGGGCGTGAAAAACTGTTTTTT.

The chain joins TRBV5-1 to TRBJ1-1, with D possibly matching TRBD1 (6 bases). CDR3 length equals 14 residues. Germline loops: CDR1 SGHRS, CDR2 YFSETQ. V dropped 4 bases and J dropped 1 base, with 11 bases sitting between them. The CDR3, as DNA: TGCGCCAGCAGCACCGCGACAGGGAACACTGAAGCTTTCTTT. It encodes CASSTATGNTEAFF.

This chain joins TRBV7-2 and TRBJ2-2; 9 bases align to TRBD1. CDR3 length: 15 amino acids. V gave up 5 bases and J gave up 7 bases; unmatched junction bases: 8. Germline CDR1 and CDR2: SGHTA and FQGNSA. CDR3 loop: CASSLQGASYGELFF. The CDR3 region has the DNA TGTGCCAGCAGCCTACAGGGGGCGAGCTACGGGGAGCTGTTTTTT.

J is TRBJ1-3 and V is TRBV2, with a tentative D call TRBD1 (5 bases). Trimming pared 5 bases from V and 11 bases from J, leaving 13 bases between. Germline loops: CDR1 SNHLY, CDR2 FYNNEI. This CDR3 has 12 amino acids. CDR3: CASSSGGEPIYF. The CDR3 DNA reads TGTGCCAGCAGTTCTGGAGGGGAACCCATATATTTT.

This chain connects TRBV7-6 to TRBJ2-3; no clear D gene. The CDR3 totals 14 residues. CDR1 is SGHVS, CDR2 FNYEAQ, per germline. Trimming took off 1 base at V and 5 bases at J, with 10 bases between the two ends. The CDR3 sequence is CASSLGVAQDTQYF. In DNA, the CDR3 is TGTGCCAGCAGCTTAGGGGTAGCACAAGATACGCAGTATTTT.

The V gene is TRBV9, the J gene TRBJ2-2; 7 nucleotides match TRBD1. Germline assignment: CDR1 SGDLS and CDR2 YYNGEE. The CDR3 spans 16 residues. V dropped 1 base and J dropped 4; count of bases not matched to a gene: 7. Here the CDR3 reads CASSVLAAGGTGELFF. The CDR3 DNA reads TGTGCCAGCAGCGTATTAGCCGCAGGGGGCACCGGGGAGCTGTTTTTT.

The J gene is TRBJ2-3, the V gene TRBV30; 9 nucleotides line up with TRBD2. Trimming took 3 bases from V and 2 from J; bases not matched to a gene: 9. The CDR3 consists of 16 residues. Germline CDR1 is GTSNPN and CDR2 is SVGIG (reference sequence). The CDR3 DNA reads as TGTGCCTGGAGGGGACGAGCGGGGGGACCCACAGATACGCAGTATTTT. Amino acid sequence: CAWRGRAGGPTDTQYF.

The gene calls are TRBV19 and TRBJ1-1; D ambiguous. The CDR3 contains 12 residues. Trimming removed 1 base at V and 8 bases at J, with 8 bases between. Looked up from germline, CDR1 is LNHDA and CDR2 is SQIVND (reference sequence). The CDR3, as DNA: TGTGCCAGTAGTATAGGTTTGAGAGAAGCTTTCTTT. Translated: CASSIGLREAFF.

The chain joins TRBV5-1 to TRBJ2-5, with D maybe TRBD2 (5 bases). V lost 0 bases and J 1 base, leaving 13 bases between the germline ends. The CDR3 length is 16 residues. Per the germline V gene, CDR1 is SGHRS and CDR2 is YFSETQ. CDR3 amino acids: CASSLEGSSPQETQYF. The CDR3 nucleotides are TGCGCCAGCAGCTTGGAGGGCTCTAGCCCCCAAGAGACCCAGTACTTC.

The V and J genes are TRBV19 and TRBJ1-1, with TRBD1 matching 8 bases. Trimming cost V 5 bases and J 3 bases; bases outside gene matches: 2. This CDR3 spans 13 amino acids. Per the germline V gene, CDR1 is LNHDA and CDR2 is SQIVND (reference sequence). CDR3 nucleotide sequence: TGTGCCAGTAGTTCACAGGGGGACACTGAAGCTTTCTTT. Amino acids: CASSSQGDTEAFF.

The chain combines TRBV7-9 with TRBJ2-5; 9 bases agree with TRBD2. V shed 1 base and J 5 bases; nucleotides not matched to a gene: 5. Germline CDR1 reads SEHNR; CDR2 reads FQNEAQ (reference sequence). The CDR3 totals 15 residues. Written as DNA, the CDR3 is TGTGCCAGCAGCTTAGTGCGGGGGGGCCCCGAGACCCAGTACTTC. Translation gives CASSLVRGGPETQYF.

The V gene is TRBV18, the J gene TRBJ1-2; D remains ambiguous. Germline CDR1 KGHSH, CDR2 LQKENI. This CDR3 is built from 14 residues. Trimming cost V 5 bases and J 0 bases, with 10 bases left between them. CDR3 coding DNA: TGTGCCAGCTCAACGGAGGAGTCTAACTATGGCTACACCTTC. Amino acids: CASSTEESNYGYTF.

This chain uses TRBV7-8 with TRBJ1-1; D possibly corresponds to TRBD1 (5 bases). Germline V gene sequence: CDR1 SGHVS, CDR2 FQNEAQ. V lost 5 bases to trimming and J lost 6 bases, with 19 bases between them. The CDR3 is 15 amino acids. CDR3 amino acids: CASSLQVFEAAEAFF. As DNA, the CDR3 is TGTGCCAGCAGCCTACAGGTTTTTGAGGCGGCTGAAGCTTTCTTT.

This clone was recorded many times. The chain combines TRBV7-2 with TRBJ1-1, with D unresolved. The V gene's germline CDR1 is SGHTA and CDR2 FQGNSA. Between the trimmed V and J ends, which lost 1 base and 4 bases, there was a span of 7 bases. The CDR3 has 13 amino acids. The CDR3 DNA is TGTGCCAGCAGCTTAGAGGAGGGCACTGAAGCTTTCTTT. This translates into CASSLEEGTEAFF.